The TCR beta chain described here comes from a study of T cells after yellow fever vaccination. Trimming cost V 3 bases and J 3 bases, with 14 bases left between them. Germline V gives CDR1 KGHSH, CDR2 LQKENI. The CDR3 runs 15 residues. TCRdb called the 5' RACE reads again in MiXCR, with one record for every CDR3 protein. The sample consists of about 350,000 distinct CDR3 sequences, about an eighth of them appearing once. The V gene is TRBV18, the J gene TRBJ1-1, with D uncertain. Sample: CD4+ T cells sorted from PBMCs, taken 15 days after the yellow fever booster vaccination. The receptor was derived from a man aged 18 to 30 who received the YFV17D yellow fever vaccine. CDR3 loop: CASSPRAARDTEAFF. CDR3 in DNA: TGTGCCAGCTCACCTCGGGCAGCGAGGGACACTGAAGCTTTCTTT.